Presented here are 8 T cell receptor beta chains from one specimen sequenced in a study of cytomegalovirus exposure and HLA in healthy donors. Primers for the PCR totalled 60 Vbeta and 13 Jbeta. Clones were sequenced by immunoSEQ multiplex PCR, and TCRdb holds only the in-frame ones, with some missing. The table records about 140,000 clones, almost 80% of them present only once. The source material was PBMCs. These TCRs come from a man younger than 30 in good health and CMV-seronegative.

This chain uses TRBV7-8 with TRBJ2-3; D possibly corresponds to TRBD2 (6 bases). The CDR3 is made up of 13 amino acids. V was shortened by 4 bases and J by 7 bases, with 12 bases between the two germline ends. Germline V gene lookup returns CDR1 SGHVS and CDR2 FQNEAQ. The CDR3 DNA is TGTGCCAGCAGCTCGGGAGACGCGAATACGCAGTATTTT. Its protein product is CASSSGDANTQYF.

The V gene is TRBV7-9, the J gene TRBJ1-6, with 8 bases that match TRBD1. V was clipped by 5 bases and J by 7 bases; unmatched bases: 7. The V gene's germline CDR1 is SEHNR and CDR2 FQNEAQ (reference sequence). This CDR3 region has 15 residues. The DNA of the CDR3 is TGTGCCAGCAGCCCCCCGACAGGGGACAATTCACCCCTCCACTTT. Translating gives CASSPPTGDNSPLHF.

V usage is TRBV9 and J usage is TRBJ1-2; 11 nucleotides align to TRBD1. The germline V gene encodes CDR1 SGDLS and CDR2 YYNGEE. V trimming: 4 bases; J trimming: 4 bases; junction bases outside the gene matches: 6. CDR3 length: 15 amino acids. Here the CDR3 reads CASSRDRGGGYGYTF. The DNA for the CDR3 is TGTGCCAGCAGCCGGGACAGGGGGGGTGGCTATGGCTACACCTTC. Using reference TRBV9 and TRBJ1-2 for the parts outside the CDR3, the full variable domain is DSGVTQTPKHLITATGQRVTLRCSPRSGDLSVYWYQQSLDQGLQFLIQYYNGEERAKGNILERFSAQQFPDLHSELNLSSLELGDSALYFCASSRDRGGGYGYTFGSGTRLTVV.

The chain recombines TRBV6-5 with TRBJ1-1; 7 bases align to TRBD1. The CDR3 totals 15 residues. Looked up from germline, CDR1 is MNHEY and CDR2 is SVGAGI. J lost 3 bases, V lost 7 bases, and 11 bases had no gene match. The CDR3 DNA reads TGTGCCAGCAAAGGGGGCAGGGTGGGGGACACTGAAGCTTTCTTT. Translated, it gives CASKGGRVGDTEAFF.

This clone came up a few times. The chain combines TRBV6-6 with TRBJ2-7, with a possible D match to TRBD1 (6 bases). Between the trimmed V and J ends, which lost 0 bases and 3 bases, there was a span of 15 bases. CDR3 length: 16 residues. The V gene's germline CDR1 is MNHNY and CDR2 SVGAGI (reference sequence). CDR3 in DNA: TGTGCCAGCAGTTACTCGGGGGCAGGGGCTTACTACGAGCAGTACTTC. This encodes CASSYSGAGAYYEQYF.

In its sample, this clone was seen a few times. The chain uses TRBV6-4 and TRBJ1-1; D is undetermined. This CDR3 spans 13 amino acids. Trimming shortened V by 5 bases and J by 0 bases, and 7 bases separated the two germline ends. Germline CDR1 and CDR2: MRHNA and SNTAGT. CDR3 DNA sequence: TGTGCCAGCAGTACAGACCTGAACACTGAAGCTTTCTTT. Protein: CASSTDLNTEAFF.

The chain carries TRBV6-6 and TRBJ1-5; D remains unclear. Germline V lookup: CDR1 MNHNY, CDR2 SVGAGI (reference sequence). Trimming took 6 bases from V and 7 from J, leaving 13 bases between them. The CDR3 is 13 residues long. The CDR3 nucleotides read TGTGCCAGCAGCGATCGGGGAGGGCAGCCCCAGCATTTT. Encoded protein: CASSDRGGQPQHF.

The chain uses TRBV27 and TRBJ1-2; 10 bases match TRBD1. The CDR3 is 14 amino acids. Germline V gene lookup returns CDR1 MNHEY and CDR2 SMNVEV (reference sequence). After removal of 4 bases from V and 2 bases from J, the junction contained 1 base not matched to a gene. The CDR3 protein is CASSSGQGNYGYTF. CDR3 nucleotide sequence: TGTGCCAGCAGTTCGGGACAGGGGAACTATGGCTACACCTTC.